Listed below are T cell receptor beta chains from one sample, sequenced in a study of cytomegalovirus exposure and HLA in healthy donors. The table came from immunoSEQ multiplex PCR; TCRdb's copy has only in-frame clones and leaves some out. The sample contains 100,000 to 150,000 clones, approximately 80% of which appear only once. The source material was PBMCs. The origin of the receptors is a woman in her thirties or forties in good health and CMV-seropositive. CDR3s include the opening cysteine and the closing phenylalanine or tryptophan. A D gene is named only where the DNA matches it firmly. The size field is filled for only some rows; it gives once, few, many or a size class.

J | size | D | V | DNA | CDR3
TRBJ2-7 | . | . | TRBV5-1 | TGCGCCAGCAGCCTGGGACGGTCCTCGGGGGAGCAGTACTTC | CASSLGRSSGEQYF
TRBJ2-7 | . | . | TRBV7-9 | TGTGCCAGTGGGGCTAGCGCCTTCTACGAGCAGTACTTC | CASGASAFYEQYF
TRBJ2-3 | once | TRBD1 | TRBV15 | TGTGCCACCAGCAGATTTCGGACAGGGGCAATCACAGATACGCAGTATTTT | CATSRFRTGAITDTQYF
TRBJ1-5 | . | TRBD1 | TRBV30 | TGTGCCTGGAGCACCGGGACAGGGATTCAGCCCCAGCATTTT | CAWSTGTGIQPQHF
TRBJ1-1 | few | TRBD1 | TRBV7-9 | TGTGCCAGCAGCAGGGGGGACAGCTACCCCCTTGAAGCTTTCTTT | CASSRGDSYPLEAFF
TRBJ2-6 | once | . | TRBV28 | TGTGCCAGCAGTTTTACAGGGACCGGGGCCAACGTCCTGACTTTC | CASSFTGTGANVLTF
TRBJ2-1 | . | . | TRBV6-1 | TGTGCCAGCAGTGAATGGGCTATAAATGAGCAGTTCTTC | CASSEWAINEQFF
TRBJ2-7 | . | TRBD1 | TRBV5-1 | TGCGCCAGCAGCGTGACGGGACAGGGCTACGAGCAGTACTTC | CASSVTGQGYEQYF
TRBJ1-5 | few | TRBD1 | TRBV7-2 | TGTGCCAGCAGCGCAACCGGGACAGGGCGACAGCCCCAGCATTTT | CASSATGTGRQPQHF
TRBJ2-1 | . | . | TRBV27 | TGTGCCAGCAGTTTATATAAGGGAGTACCCTCCAATGAGCAGTTCTTC | CASSLYKGVPSNEQFF
TRBJ1-1 | medium-sized | TRBD1 | TRBV19 | TGTGCCAGTAGTGTACAGGGGCAGAACACTGAAGCTTTCTTT | CASSVQGQNTEAFF
TRBJ2-1 | . | TRBD2 | TRBV5-1 | TGCGCCAGCAGCTTGGCTGGGAGTCTAGCGGGAGTCTATGAGCAGTTCTTC | CASSLAGSLAGVYEQFF
TRBJ1-5 | . | . | TRBV9 | TGTGCCAGCAGCGTAGGTTCGGGGTCGAATCAGCCCCAGCATTTT | CASSVGSGSNQPQHF
TRBJ2-2 | . | TRBD1 | TRBV27 | TGTGCCAGCAGCACGACAGGGTTAAACACCGGGGAGCTGTTTTTT | CASSTTGLNTGELFF
TRBJ2-2 | . | TRBD2 | TRBV28 | TGTGCCAGCAGTTTAGCGGGAGGAGGCACCGGGGAGCTGTTTTTT | CASSLAGGGTGELFF
TRBJ2-7 | few | . | TRBV2 | TGTGCCAGCAGCCCCAGGTTCTCCTACGAGCAGTACTTC | CASSPRFSYEQYF
TRBJ1-1 | . | TRBD1 | TRBV5-6 | TGTGCCAGCAGCTGGGACAGGGGGAACACTGAAGCTTTCTTT | CASSWDRGNTEAFF
TRBJ2-7 | . | TRBD2 | TRBV2 | TGTGCCAGTACACCGGGACTAGCATCCGGCGAGCAGTACTTC | CASTPGLASGEQYF
TRBJ2-7 | . | TRBD1 | TRBV28 | TGTGCCAGCAGCACAACAGGGGGAGGCATAAACTTC | CASSTTGGGINF
TRBJ2-5 | . | . | TRBV5-1 | TGCGCCAGCAGCCGCGGGACGGCGCAAGAGACCCAGTACTTC | CASSRGTAQETQYF
TRBJ2-1 | . | . | TRBV5-4 | TGTGCCAGCTCCCCAGGGGGCGGGAGGGCCAATGAGCAGTTCTTC | CASSPGGGRANEQFF
TRBJ2-7 | . | . | TRBV7-8 | TGTGCCAGCAGCTTAGGCCGGTCAGGGCCCTACGAGCAGTACTTC | CASSLGRSGPYEQYF
TRBJ1-1 | few | . | TRBV2 | TGTGCCAGCAAGGGGCAGCTGAACACTGAAGCTTTCTTT | CASKGQLNTEAFF
TRBJ2-2 | . | TRBD2 | TRBV5-5 | TGTGCCAGCAGCCCCGGGACTAGCGTTAACGGGGAGCTGTTTTTT | CASSPGTSVNGELFF